Listed here are 18 T cell receptor beta chains from one sample, sequenced in a study of long-term antiretroviral therapy in people with HIV. Survey-level immunoSEQ v3.0 assays were run. Measured with immunoSEQ multiplex PCR; TCRdb has only the in-frame clones, and not every one. The sample has tens of thousands of clones; 80% to 85% are singletons. The source material was unsorted PBMCs, sampled 0.8 years before starting antiretroviral therapy. The receptors stem from a man between 18 and 29 years old with HIV.

The genes are TRBV6-1 and TRBJ2-2; the D gene could be TRBD1 or TRBD2 (5 bases each). Germline CDR1 MNHNS, CDR2 SASEGT. Trimming shortened V by 2 bases and J by 7 bases, and 23 bases separated the two germline ends. The CDR3 is made up of 18 amino acids. This CDR3 is CASSESWDGTVRDGELFF. CDR3 DNA sequence: TGTGCCAGCAGTGAAAGTTGGGACGGAACCGTCCGGGACGGGGAGCTGTTTTTT.

The V call is TRBV19, the J call TRBJ2-7; D not certain. Germline V gene lookup returns CDR1 LNHDA and CDR2 SQIVND (reference sequence). The CDR3 sequence is 14 residues long. V lost 5 bases and J 0 bases, leaving 11 bases between the germline ends. CDR3: CASSLGLSSYEQYF. The CDR3 DNA is TGTGCCAGTAGTTTGGGGTTGTCCTCCTACGAGCAGTACTTC.

The chain combines TRBV21-1 with TRBJ2-7; TRBD1 is the table's D call and was not checked against the DNA. TRBV21-1 is recorded as a pseudogene. The CDR3 extends over 18 amino acids. The DNA of the CDR3 is TGTGCCAGCAGCAAAGACCGTATCCGGACAGGGGCCCCGGGGGAGCAGTACTTC. This encodes CASSKDRIRTGAPGEQYF.

The V gene is TRBV19, the J gene TRBJ2-7; 9 positions agree with TRBD1. J gave up 4 bases and V 1 base, and 2 bases lay outside the gene matches. The CDR3 sequence is 14 residues long. CDR1 and CDR2 (germline): LNHDA, SQIVND (reference sequence). CDR3 coding DNA: TGTGCCAGTAGTATAGCACAGGGGGCTTACGAGCAGTACTTC. Translating gives CASSIAQGAYEQYF.

The chain has TRBV9 and TRBJ1-6; TRBD1 matches at 10 bases. From germline, CDR1 is SGDLS and CDR2 YYNGEE. The CDR3 spans 15 residues. The trim removed 4 bases at V and 7 bases at J, leaving 5 bases unmatched. Here the CDR3 reads CASSPRTGGNSPLHF. In nucleotides, the CDR3 is TGTGCCAGCAGCCCCCGGACAGGGGGGAATTCACCCCTCCACTTT.

The chain is built from TRBV18 and TRBJ2-1; D is perhaps TRBD2 (6 bases). This CDR3 is 17 amino acids long. Per germline, CDR1 KGHSH and CDR2 LQKENI. The V end lost 2 bases, the J end lost 1 base, and 15 bases lay between the germline ends. CDR3 loop: CASSPAVSAGSYNEQFF. The CDR3, as DNA: TGTGCCAGCTCACCAGCCGTATCAGCGGGTTCCTACAATGAGCAGTTCTTC.

The chain carries TRBV4-2 and TRBJ2-5; 11 positions agree with TRBD2. Losses at the gene ends were 4 bases for V and 4 bases for J; bases not matched to a gene: 8. This CDR3 region has 16 residues. Germline CDR1 is LGHNA and CDR2 is YNFKEQ. The CDR3 nucleotides read TGTGCCAGCAGCCGAAAACACGGGACTAGCGGAGAGACCCAGTACTTC. Its translation: CASSRKHGTSGETQYF.

This sequence joins TRBV4-3 and TRBJ2-7, with 10 bases matching TRBD2. There are 15 residues in the CDR3. V lost 1 base to trimming and J lost 4 bases; unmatched junction nucleotides: 4. In germline, CDR1 is LGHNA, CDR2 YSLEER. Here the CDR3 reads CASSQGTSGIYEQYF. The CDR3 DNA sequence: TGCGCCAGCAGCCAAGGTACTAGCGGGATATACGAGCAGTACTTC.

There are a few counts of this clone. Sequence at one end of the junction differs from germline and may be a read error. This rearrangement joins TRBV30 to TRBJ2-6; D remains ambiguous. Germline assignment: CDR1 GTSNPN and CDR2 SVGIG (reference sequence). CDR3 size: 12 residues. The CDR3 loop is CAWSSGANVLTF. CDR3 in DNA: TGTGCTTGGAGCTCTGGGGCCAACGTCCTGACTTTC.

The chain recombines TRBV19 with TRBJ1-2; D is unclear. V was pared by 5 bases and J by 4 bases, with 8 bases between. The CDR3 is made up of 12 amino acids. Germline V gene sequence: CDR1 LNHDA, CDR2 SQIVND (reference sequence). CDR3 DNA sequence: TGTGCCAGTAGTCCGGACGGCTATGGCTACACCTTC. The encoded protein is CASSPDGYGYTF.

J is TRBJ1-1 and V is TRBV23-1; TRBD1 agrees at 8 bases. TRBV23-1 is an open reading frame whose function is uncertain. This CDR3 is built from 19 residues. V trimming: 4 bases; J trimming: 2 bases; junction bases outside the gene matches: 18. CDR3 protein: CASSPYRRGQGPRNTEAFF. CDR3 DNA sequence: TGCGCCAGCAGTCCGTATCGACGCGGACAGGGTCCAAGAAACACTGAAGCTTTCTTT.

The rearrangement links TRBV29-1 to TRBJ2-2; 11 nucleotides match TRBD2. The CDR3 has 15 amino acids. Germline loops: CDR1 SQVTM, CDR2 ANQGSEA. The V gene end was trimmed by 5 bases and the J gene end by 5 bases; junction bases not matched to a gene: 7. The CDR3 here is CSVFSGGAETGELFF. CDR3 nucleotides: TGCAGCGTTTTTAGCGGGGGGGCTGAGACCGGGGAGCTGTTTTTT.

This chain uses TRBV7-2 with TRBJ2-3; the match to TRBD1 covers 7 bases. V trimming: 5 bases; J trimming: 2 bases; junction bases outside the gene matches: 7. Germline loops: CDR1 SGHTA, CDR2 FQGNSA. The CDR3 consists of 15 residues. CDR3 nucleotides: TGTGCCAGCAGCGGCGACAGGGCTGCCACAGATACGCAGTATTTT. Translation: CASSGDRAATDTQYF.

This CDR3 reads CASSVGDLHNEQFF. CDR3 nucleotides: TGTGCCAGCAGCGTAGGGGATTTACACAATGAGCAGTTCTTC. The chain uses TRBV9 and TRBJ2-1; D uncertain. The CDR3 contains 14 residues. Germline V gene lookup returns CDR1 SGDLS and CDR2 YYNGEE. V was pared by 0 bases and J by 5 bases, with 9 bases between.

The genes are TRBV2 and TRBJ1-3; D gene unclear. Germline CDR1 SNHLY, CDR2 FYNNEI. The length of the CDR3 is 13 residues. Trimming cost V 6 bases and J 2 bases, with 8 bases left between them. The CDR3 loop is CASSLGPGNTIYF. The CDR3 region has the DNA TGTGCCAGCAGCCTAGGTCCTGGAAACACCATATATTTT. Full variable domain (remainder filled in from reference TRBV2 and TRBJ1-3): EPEVTQTPSHQVTQMGQEVILRCVPISNHLYFYWYRQILGQKVEFLVSFYNNEISEKSEIFDDQFSVERPDGSNFTLKIRSTKLEDSAMYFCASSLGPGNTIYFGEGSWLTVV.

The V gene is TRBV4-1, the J gene TRBJ1-3; 8 bases line up with TRBD1. Germline CDR1 and CDR2: MGHRA and YSYEKL. This CDR3 has 21 residues. J was trimmed by 0 bases and V by 4 bases; bases with no gene match: 20. CDR3 DNA sequence: TGCGCCAGCAGCCCCGGGAGGTCGGGACAGGTCCAAGCTGGCTCTGGAAACACCATATATTTT. This codes for CASSPGRSGQVQAGSGNTIYF.

This rearrangement joins TRBV2 to TRBJ1-1; D remains unclear. V was trimmed by 8 bases and J by 5 bases, leaving 15 bases between them. CDR3 length: 13 amino acids. Germline CDR1 SNHLY, CDR2 FYNNEI. The CDR3 nucleotides are TGTGCCAGCTTTGGGAGTGGCGGGACTGAAGCTTTCTTT. It encodes CASFGSGGTEAFF.

The CDR3 loop is CASGTGDSPLHF. DNA of the CDR3: TGTGCCAGCGGGACAGGGGATTCACCCCTCCACTTT. The chain combines TRBV6-6 with TRBJ1-6; 10 bases map to TRBD1. The CDR3 has 12 amino acids. After removal of 8 bases from V and 8 bases from J, the junction contained 0 bases not matched to a gene. The V gene's germline CDR1 is MNHNY and CDR2 SVGAGI (reference sequence).